This is a list of T cell receptor beta chains from one sample in a study of response to subunit inactivated influenza vaccine. TCRdb used MiXCR to reprocess the RT-PCR reads, holding one entry per CDR3 protein. The sample lists about 700,000 distinct CDR3 sequences, approximately 15% occurring once. Sequenced here: PBMCs from blood, sampled roughly 2 weeks before vaccination. These receptors all come from a man aged 45 to 65 who received an inactivated influenza vaccine. The CDR3 runs from the conserved cysteine through the conserved F or W. The D gene is left open where the match is weak. Only some rows state a clone size, as once, few, many or a class for expanded clones.

>-|few|TRBV7-2|TRBJ2-5
CASSLVGRGAGETQYF
TGTGCCAGCAGCTTAGTTGGTCGGGGGGCCGGTGAGACCCAGTACTTC
>-|many|TRBV18|TRBJ2-1
CASSPELKDGNEQFF
TGTGCCAGCTCACCAGAACTAAAGGACGGCAATGAGCAGTTCTTC
>-|many|TRBV12-3/TRBV12-4|TRBJ1-1
CASSLAAYTEAFF
TGTGCCAGCAGTTTAGCCGCGTACACTGAAGCTTTCTTT
>-|many|TRBV6-6|TRBJ2-7
CASSFYRDYEQYF
TGTGCCAGCAGTTTCTACAGGGACTACGAGCAGTACTTC
>TRBD1|-|TRBV19|TRBJ1-5
CASSIRVPRGTGGVAQPQHF
TGTGCCAGTAGTATAAGAGTGCCACGGGGGACAGGGGGAGTCGCTCAGCCCCAGCATTTT
>TRBD1|few|TRBV6-1|TRBJ2-6
CASGTGTGAHSGANVLTF
TGTGCCAGCGGCACGGGGACAGGGGCCCACTCTGGGGCCAACGTCCTGACTTTC
>-|few|TRBV12-3/TRBV12-4|TRBJ1-1
CASSQYDRAFF
TGTGCCAGCAGCCAGTATGATAGAGCTTTCTTT
>-|-|TRBV7-2|TRBJ2-5
CASSLFRGGVQETQYF
TGTGCCAGCAGCTTATTTCGGGGCGGGGTCCAAGAGACCCAGTACTTC
>-|many|TRBV5-6|TRBJ2-2
CASSLDSLDALFTGELFF
TGTGCCAGCAGCTTGGACTCCCTGGACGCCTTATTCACCGGGGAGCTGTTTTTT
>-|-|TRBV24-1|TRBJ1-6
CATSDGRDSPLHF
TGTGCCACCAGTGATGGGAGAGATTCACCCCTCCACTTT
>-|few|TRBV7-9|TRBJ2-5
CASSPPRTAGETQYF
TGTGCCAGCAGCCCACCCCGGACGGCTGGAGAGACCCAGTACTTC
>-|-|TRBV4-1|TRBJ1-5
CASSHVEGPAQPQHF
TGCGCCAGCAGCCACGTCGAGGGACCTGCTCAGCCCCAGCATTTT
>-|few|TRBV20-1|TRBJ2-7
CSARALLGENDEQYF
TGCAGTGCTAGAGCGCTCCTGGGTGAAAACGACGAGCAGTACTTC
>-|-|TRBV24-1|TRBJ2-2
CATGTSLGPGELFF
TGTGCCACGGGGACTTCCTTAGGACCCGGGGAGCTGTTTTTT
>-|few|TRBV6-2/TRBV6-3|TRBJ2-3
CATTRDTTDTQYF
TGTGCCACCACCCGGGACACGACAGATACGCAGTATTTT
>-|few|TRBV7-2|TRBJ2-1
CASSPNRDEQFF
TGTGCCAGCAGCCCTAACAGGGACGAGCAGTTCTTC
>-|few|TRBV6-2/TRBV6-3|TRBJ2-7
CASSSGTSSEQYF
TGTGCCAGCAGCTCCGGGACATCTAGCGAGCAGTACTTC
>TRBD1|few|TRBV4-2|TRBJ1-2
CASSQDGQGVVHGYTF
TGTGCCAGCAGCCAAGACGGGCAGGGGGTTGTTCATGGCTACACCTTC
>-|many|TRBV14|TRBJ2-4
CASSQGNIQYF
TGTGCCAGCAGCCAAGGAAACATTCAGTACTTC
>TRBD2|-|TRBV7-3|TRBJ2-2
CASASGSTGELFF
TGTGCCAGCGCTAGCGGGAGTACCGGGGAGCTGTTTTTT
>TRBD1|few|TRBV20-1|TRBJ2-2
CSARTGQGVAGELFF
TGCAGTGCTAGGACGGGACAGGGGGTGGCCGGGGAGCTGTTTTTT
>TRBD1|few|TRBV6-1|TRBJ2-1
CASGSRTGSSYNEQFF
TGTGCCAGCGGATCACGGACAGGGAGCTCCTACAATGAGCAGTTCTTC
>-|-|TRBV7-9|TRBJ1-6
CASSVGSYNSPLHF
TGTGCCAGCTCTGTGGGCTCCTATAATTCACCCCTCCACTTT
>TRBD1|few|TRBV5-1|TRBJ2-7
CASSLGTGGVRNEQYF
TGCGCCAGCAGCCTAGGGACAGGGGGCGTTCGTAACGAGCAGTACTTC
>-|few|TRBV25-1|TRBJ2-5
CASSELKGFRETQYF
TGTGCCAGCAGTGAATTGAAGGGGTTCCGAGAGACCCAGTACTTC
>TRBD2|-|TRBV10-3|TRBJ2-5
CAISRLAGEETQYF
TGTGCCATCAGCCGACTAGCGGGAGAAGAGACCCAGTACTTC
>TRBD2|-|TRBV7-6|TRBJ2-5
CASSLYESGRGKTQYF
TGTGCCAGCAGCTTATACGAGAGCGGGAGGGGCAAGACCCAGTACTTC
>TRBD1|-|TRBV7-2|TRBJ1-5
CASSRTGSYQPQHF
TGTGCCAGCAGCCGGACAGGGAGCTATCAGCCCCAGCATTTT
>-|many|TRBV12-3/TRBV12-4|TRBJ2-3
CASSLVVTSGTDTQYF
TGTGCCAGCAGTTTAGTGGTGACATCCGGGACAGATACGCAGTATTTT
>-|-|TRBV29-1|TRBJ2-7
CSVKPGSEQYF
TGCAGCGTTAAACCGGGAAGCGAGCAGTACTTC
>TRBD1|few|TRBV20-1|TRBJ2-7
CSAITGVGYEQYF
TGCAGTGCCATTACAGGGGTTGGTTACGAGCAGTACTTC
>-|-|TRBV28|TRBJ1-5
CAFGQPQHF
TGTGCCTTTGGTCAGCCCCAGCATTTT
>TRBD2|-|TRBV10-2|TRBJ2-5
CASSRTSGGGETQYF
TGCGCCAGCAGTCGGACTAGCGGGGGGGGAGAGACCCAGTACTTC
>TRBD1|-|TRBV28|TRBJ2-7
CASSPRGTGVHEQYF
TGTGCCAGCAGTCCACGGGGGACAGGGGTCCACGAGCAGTACTTC
>TRBD1|-|TRBV7-9|TRBJ1-2
CASSLPPGTGDFYGYTF
TGTGCCAGCAGCTTACCCCCCGGGACAGGAGATTTCTATGGCTACACCTTC
>TRBD1|few|TRBV20-1|TRBJ1-2
CSARKGQGSFYYGYTF
TGCAGTGCTAGGAAGGGACAGGGATCCTTTTATTATGGCTACACCTTC
>-|few|TRBV6-1|TRBJ1-1
CASSRAYTEAFF
TGTGCCAGCAGCAGGGCTTACACTGAAGCTTTCTTT
>-|many|TRBV20-1|TRBJ2-5
CSARDHDSKTQYF
TGCAGTGCTAGAGATCACGACTCGAAGACCCAGTACTTC
>-|few|TRBV6-5|TRBJ2-7
CASSYSRRLYEQYF
TGTGCCAGCAGTTACTCGAGGCGGCTCTACGAGCAGTACTTC
>-|few|TRBV4-3|TRBJ2-1
CASSQEWDSALNEQFF
TGCGCCAGCAGCCAAGAGTGGGACTCCGCTTTGAATGAGCAGTTCTTC
>TRBD1|few|TRBV2|TRBJ1-5
CASSLGDRGGQPQHF
TGTGCCAGCAGCCTCGGGGACAGGGGGGGACAGCCCCAGCATTTT
>TRBD1|-|TRBV5-6|TRBJ2-7
CASSSALGGGRYEQYF
TGTGCCAGCAGCTCAGCATTAGGGGGCGGAAGGTACGAGCAGTACTTC
>TRBD1|few|TRBV11-2|TRBJ2-3
CASSSLRGRPDTQYF
TGTGCCAGCAGCTCACTCAGGGGGCGGCCAGATACGCAGTATTTT
>TRBD2|many|TRBV20-1|TRBJ2-3
CSARPAGGSDTQYF
TGCAGTGCTCGACCAGCGGGGGGGTCAGATACGCAGTATTTT
>-|many|TRBV5-1|TRBJ2-1
CASQLLTSYNEQFF
TGCGCCAGCCAACTTCTGACCTCCTACAATGAGCAGTTCTTC
>-|few|TRBV20-1|TRBJ2-7
CSAVQRAYEQYF
TGCAGTGCTGTTCAACGGGCATACGAGCAGTACTTC
>-|-|TRBV7-2|TRBJ2-2
CASSFRRTLNTGELFF
TGTGCCAGCAGCTTTCGGCGGACCCTGAACACCGGGGAGCTGTTTTTT